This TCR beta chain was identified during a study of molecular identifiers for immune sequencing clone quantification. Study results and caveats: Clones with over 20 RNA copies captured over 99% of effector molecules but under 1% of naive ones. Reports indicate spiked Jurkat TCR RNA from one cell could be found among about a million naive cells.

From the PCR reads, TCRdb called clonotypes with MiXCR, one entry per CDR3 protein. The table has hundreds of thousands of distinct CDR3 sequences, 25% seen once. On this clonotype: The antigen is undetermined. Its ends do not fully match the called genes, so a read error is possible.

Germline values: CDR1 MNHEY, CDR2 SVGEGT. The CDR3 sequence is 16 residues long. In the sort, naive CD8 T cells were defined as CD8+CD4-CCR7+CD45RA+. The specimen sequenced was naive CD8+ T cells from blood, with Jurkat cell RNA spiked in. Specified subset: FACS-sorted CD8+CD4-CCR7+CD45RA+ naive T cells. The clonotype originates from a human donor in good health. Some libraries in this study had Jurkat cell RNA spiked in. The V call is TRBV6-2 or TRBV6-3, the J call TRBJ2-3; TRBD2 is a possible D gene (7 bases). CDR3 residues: CARRSPLAGAPAPPSF. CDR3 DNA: TGTGCCCGCCGTTCCCCCCTCGCGGGGGCCCCCGCTCCGCCGTCTTTT.